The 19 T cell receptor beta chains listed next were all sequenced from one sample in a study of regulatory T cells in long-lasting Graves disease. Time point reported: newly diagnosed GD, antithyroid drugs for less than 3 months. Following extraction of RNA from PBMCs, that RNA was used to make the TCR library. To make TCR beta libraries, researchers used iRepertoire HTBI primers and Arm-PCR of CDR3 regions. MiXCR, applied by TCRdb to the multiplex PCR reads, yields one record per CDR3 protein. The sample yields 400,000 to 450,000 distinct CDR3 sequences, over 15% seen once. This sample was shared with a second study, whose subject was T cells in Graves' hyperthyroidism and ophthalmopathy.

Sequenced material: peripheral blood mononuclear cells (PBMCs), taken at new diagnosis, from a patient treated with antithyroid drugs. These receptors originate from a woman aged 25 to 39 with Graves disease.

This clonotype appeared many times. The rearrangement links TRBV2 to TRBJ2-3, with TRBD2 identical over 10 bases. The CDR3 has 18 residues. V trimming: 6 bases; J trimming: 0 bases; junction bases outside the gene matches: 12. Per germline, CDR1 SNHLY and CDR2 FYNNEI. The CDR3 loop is CASRKNSLAGVSTDTQYF. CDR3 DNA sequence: TGTGCCAGCAGGAAAAACTCGCTAGCGGGGGTTAGCACAGATACGCAGTATTTT.

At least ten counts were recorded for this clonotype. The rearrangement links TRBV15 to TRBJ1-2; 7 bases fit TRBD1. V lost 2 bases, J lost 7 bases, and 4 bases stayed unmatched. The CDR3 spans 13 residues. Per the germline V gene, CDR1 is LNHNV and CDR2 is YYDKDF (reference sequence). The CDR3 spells CATSRTGAGGYTF. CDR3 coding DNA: TGTGCCACCAGCAGAACAGGGGCGGGTGGCTACACCTTC.

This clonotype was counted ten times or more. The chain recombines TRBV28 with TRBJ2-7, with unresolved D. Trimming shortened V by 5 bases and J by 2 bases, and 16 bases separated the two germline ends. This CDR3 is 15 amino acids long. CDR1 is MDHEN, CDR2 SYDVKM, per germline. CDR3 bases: TGTGCCAGCAGTCTTTATGCAGGCGGCACCTACGAGCAGTACTTC. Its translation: CASSLYAGGTYEQYF.

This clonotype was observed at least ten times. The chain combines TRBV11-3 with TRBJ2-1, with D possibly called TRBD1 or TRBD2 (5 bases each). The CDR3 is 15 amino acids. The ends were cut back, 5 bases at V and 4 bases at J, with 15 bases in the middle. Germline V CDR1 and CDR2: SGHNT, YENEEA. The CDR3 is CASSPRGTPYNEQFF. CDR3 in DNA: TGTGCCAGCAGCCCACGTGGGACGCCTTACAATGAGCAGTTCTTC.

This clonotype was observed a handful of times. CDR3 in amino acids: CASISSTEQYF. The DNA for the CDR3 is TGTGCCAGCATATCTTCTACAGAGCAGTACTTC. This rearrangement joins TRBV28 to TRBJ2-7; D gene ambiguous. The ends were cut back, 7 bases at V and 7 bases at J, with 11 bases in the middle. CDR1 and CDR2 (germline): MDHEN, SYDVKM. There are 11 residues in the CDR3.

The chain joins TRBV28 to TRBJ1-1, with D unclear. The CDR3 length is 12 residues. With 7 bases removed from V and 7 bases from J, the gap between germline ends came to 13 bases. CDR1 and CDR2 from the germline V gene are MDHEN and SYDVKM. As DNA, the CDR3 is TGTGCCAGCAATTCCCAGTATGGTGAAGCTTTCTTT. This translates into CASNSQYGEAFF.

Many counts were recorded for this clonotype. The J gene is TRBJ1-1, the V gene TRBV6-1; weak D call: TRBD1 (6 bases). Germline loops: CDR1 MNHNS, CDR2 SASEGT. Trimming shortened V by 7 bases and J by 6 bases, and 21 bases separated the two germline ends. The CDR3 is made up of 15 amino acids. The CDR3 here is CASIPNGGQAAEAFF. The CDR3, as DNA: TGTGCCAGCATCCCGAATGGGGGGCAGGCGGCTGAAGCTTTCTTT.

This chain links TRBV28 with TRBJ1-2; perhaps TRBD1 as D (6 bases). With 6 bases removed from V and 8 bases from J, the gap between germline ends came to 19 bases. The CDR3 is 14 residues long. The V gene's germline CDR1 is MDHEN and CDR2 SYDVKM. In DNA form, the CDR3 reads TGTGCCAGCAGCCTTATTGGGGGGGCAAGCGGCTACACCTTC. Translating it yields CASSLIGGASGYTF.

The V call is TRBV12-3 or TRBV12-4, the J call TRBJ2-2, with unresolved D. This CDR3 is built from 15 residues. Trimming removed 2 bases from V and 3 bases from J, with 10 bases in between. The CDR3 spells CASSLTSVHTGELFF. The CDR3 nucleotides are TGTGCCAGCAGTTTAACCAGCGTTCACACCGGGGAGCTGTTTTTT.

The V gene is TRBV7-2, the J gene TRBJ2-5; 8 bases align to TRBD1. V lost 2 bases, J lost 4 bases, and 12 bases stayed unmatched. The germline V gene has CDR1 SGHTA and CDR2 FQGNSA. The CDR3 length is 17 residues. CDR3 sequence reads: CASSLRSSFTGGETQYF. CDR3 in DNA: TGTGCCAGCAGCTTAAGGTCCAGCTTCACAGGGGGAGAGACCCAGTACTTC.

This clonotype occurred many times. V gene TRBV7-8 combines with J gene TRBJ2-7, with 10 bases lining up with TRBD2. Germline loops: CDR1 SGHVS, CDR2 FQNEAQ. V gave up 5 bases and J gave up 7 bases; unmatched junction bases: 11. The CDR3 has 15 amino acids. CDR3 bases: TGTGCCAGCAGCATTGCTAGCGGGAGTGTGAGAGAGCAGTACTTC. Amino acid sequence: CASSIASGSVREQYF.

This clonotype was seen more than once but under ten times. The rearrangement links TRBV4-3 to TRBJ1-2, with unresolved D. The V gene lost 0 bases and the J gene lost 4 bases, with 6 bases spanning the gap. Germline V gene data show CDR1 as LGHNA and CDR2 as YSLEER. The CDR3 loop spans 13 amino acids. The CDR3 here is CASSQDLSYGYTF. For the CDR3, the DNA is TGCGCCAGCAGCCAAGATTTAAGCTATGGCTACACCTTC.

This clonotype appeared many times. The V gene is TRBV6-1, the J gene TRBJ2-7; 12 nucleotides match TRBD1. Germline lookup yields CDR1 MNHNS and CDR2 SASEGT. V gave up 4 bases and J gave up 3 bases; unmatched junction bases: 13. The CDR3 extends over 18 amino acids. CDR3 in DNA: TGTGCCAGCAGTGGCTCCGGGACAGGGGGCACGTCTATCTACGAGCAGTACTTC. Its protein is CASSGSGTGGTSIYEQYF.

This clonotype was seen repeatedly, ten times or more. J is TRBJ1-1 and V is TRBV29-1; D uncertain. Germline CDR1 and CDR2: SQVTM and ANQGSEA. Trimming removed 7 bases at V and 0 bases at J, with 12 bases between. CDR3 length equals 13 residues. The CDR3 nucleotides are TGCAGCGCTCAGTACACGGTGAACACTGAAGCTTTCTTT. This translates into CSAQYTVNTEAFF.

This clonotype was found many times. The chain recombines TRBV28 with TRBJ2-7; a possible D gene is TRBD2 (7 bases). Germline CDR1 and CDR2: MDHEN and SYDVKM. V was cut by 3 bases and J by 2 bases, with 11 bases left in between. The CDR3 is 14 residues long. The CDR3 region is CASSFVGGPYEQYF. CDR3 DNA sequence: TGTGCCAGCAGTTTTGTGGGGGGGCCCTACGAGCAGTACTTC.

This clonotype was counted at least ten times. The CDR3 DNA follows: TGTGCCAGCAGCCCCCCACCAGGGACCCAAGGGTCGCAGTATTTT. Amino acid sequence: CASSPPPGTQGSQYF. V usage is TRBV14 and J usage is TRBJ2-3; D assignment may be TRBD1 or TRBD2 (5 bases each). The CDR3 is 15 residues long. The V gene lost 4 bases and the J gene lost 10 bases, with 21 bases spanning the gap. Germline CDR1 is SGHDN and CDR2 is FVKESK.

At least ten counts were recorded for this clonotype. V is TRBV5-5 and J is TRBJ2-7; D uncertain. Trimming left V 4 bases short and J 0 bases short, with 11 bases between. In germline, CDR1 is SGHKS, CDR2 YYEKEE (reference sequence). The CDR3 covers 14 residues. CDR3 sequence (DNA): TGTGCCAGCAGCCAACGGACGGACTCCTACGAGCAGTACTTC. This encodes CASSQRTDSYEQYF.

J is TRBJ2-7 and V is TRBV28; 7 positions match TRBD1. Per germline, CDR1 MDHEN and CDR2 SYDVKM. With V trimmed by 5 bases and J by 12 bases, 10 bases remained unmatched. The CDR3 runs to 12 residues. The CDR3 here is CASSPPDRAMYF. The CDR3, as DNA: TGTGCCAGCAGTCCCCCCGACAGGGCGATGTACTTC.

The CDR3 DNA is TGTGCCTGGAGTAAGGCAGATACGCAGTATTTT. The encoded protein is CAWSKADTQYF. The chain has TRBV30 and TRBJ2-3; D is ambiguous. Per the germline V gene, CDR1 is GTSNPN and CDR2 is SVGIG (reference sequence). V was clipped by 2 bases and J by 4 bases, with 4 bases between them. The CDR3 sequence is 11 residues long.